Each of the 5 T cell receptor beta chains below was sequenced from the same sample in a study of T-cell memory formation after mild COVID-19. TCRdb analysed the 5' RACE reads with MiXCR anew, one entry per CDR3 protein. The repertoire has 250,000 to 350,000 distinct CDR3 sequences, about 16% of them found once; the top ten carry roughly 25%. The sequencing sample was made of PBMCs or a T cell subset sorted from them (not recorded which). The receptors stem from a man aged 18 to 29 who had mild COVID-19 (a few samples of this study predate the infection). Cell type and time point are not known.

This rearrangement joins TRBV7-7 to TRBJ2-1; 11 bases line up with TRBD2. Germline trimming cut 0 bases from V and 9 bases from J; bases unmatched to any gene: 16. Germline loops: CDR1 SSHAT, CDR2 FNYEAQ (reference sequence). The CDR3 consists of 19 residues. CDR3 sequence reads: CASSLAPASGGTPYGEQFF. CDR3 nucleotides: TGTGCCAGCAGCTTAGCGCCGGCTAGCGGGGGGACGCCTTATGGTGAGCAGTTCTTC.

This chain uses TRBV29-1 with TRBJ1-1; D uncertain. Germline V gene lookup returns CDR1 SQVTM and CDR2 ANQGSEA. V was cut by 7 bases and J by 3 bases, with 12 bases left in between. The CDR3 runs 12 residues. The CDR3 coding sequence is TGCAGCGCCTCCCGGGTGGACACTGAAGCTTTCTTT. It codes for CSASRVDTEAFF.

The genes are TRBV27 and TRBJ2-7; 13 bases are shared with TRBD2. Germline trimming cut 4 bases from V and 2 bases from J; bases unmatched to any gene: 2. This CDR3 contains 15 residues. Looked up from germline, CDR1 is MNHEY and CDR2 is SMNVEV (reference sequence). The CDR3 is CASSWTSGGTYEQYF. CDR3 bases: TGTGCCAGCAGTTGGACTAGCGGGGGTACCTACGAGCAGTACTTC.

In this sample, this clonotype turned up a few times. The rearrangement links TRBV12-3 or TRBV12-4 to TRBJ1-5, with TRBD1 as a possible D gene (6 bases). The V gene lost 0 bases and the J gene lost 6 bases, with 9 bases spanning the gap. The CDR3 runs 14 residues. Here the CDR3 DNA reads TGTGCCAGCAGTTTAGCGGGGGGGCGTCAGCCCCAGCATTTT. Protein product: CASSLAGGRQPQHF.

This clonotype was found many times. The rearrangement links TRBV10-3 to TRBJ2-7; D ambiguous. Germline values: CDR1 ENHRY, CDR2 SYGVKD. CDR3 length: 14 residues. Trimming took off 3 bases at V and 0 bases at J, with 9 bases between the two ends. CDR3 nucleotides: TGTGCCATCAGTGATATCCGCAGCTCCTACGAGCAGTACGTC. Its protein is CAISDIRSSYEQYV.